This is a list of T cell receptor beta chains from one sample in a study of cytomegalovirus exposure and HLA in healthy donors. Sequencing was performed with immunoSEQ multiplex PCR; in TCRdb, only in-frame clones are kept and a portion is missing. Among under 200,000 clones listed, around 76% were seen once. The specimen was PBMCs. These TCRs come from a young woman in good health and CMV-seropositive. The CDR3 runs from the conserved cysteine through the conserved F or W. D genes are given only for firm matches. A row's size may be missing; if present it is once, few, many or a size class.

size: -
J: TRBJ2-5
V: TRBV10-3
D: TRBD1
DNA: TGTGCCATCAGCGGCAGGGGGCGTTCCCAAGAGACCCAGTACTTC
CDR3: CAISGRGRSQETQYF

size: -
J: TRBJ1-1
V: TRBV19
D: -
DNA: TGTGCCAGTAGTCTCGCTTTGGGGCGTACTGAAGCTTTCTTT
CDR3: CASSLALGRTEAFF

size: -
J: TRBJ2-2
V: TRBV27
D: TRBD1
DNA: TGTGCCAGCAGTTTATTTGGGGTAGGGGGCGCGAACACCGGGGAGCTGTTTTTT
CDR3: CASSLFGVGGANTGELFF

size: -
J: TRBJ1-3
V: TRBV5-1
D: TRBD1
DNA: TGCGCCAGCAGCTTGGGGACTGGACAGGCTGGAAACACCATATATTTT
CDR3: CASSLGTGQAGNTIYF

size: -
J: TRBJ1-4
V: TRBV11-2
D: -
DNA: TGTGCCAGCAGCAAACTCAGGGAAAAACTGTTTTTT
CDR3: CASSKLREKLFF

size: -
J: TRBJ1-1
V: TRBV5-1
D: -
DNA: TGCGCCAGCAGCCATTATCCGCCTGGACAAATGAACACTGAAGCTTTCTTT
CDR3: CASSHYPPGQMNTEAFF

size: -
J: TRBJ2-3
V: TRBV29-1
D: TRBD1
DNA: TGCAGCGTTGCGACAGGGGTCACAGATACGCAGTATTTT
CDR3: CSVATGVTDTQYF

size: -
J: TRBJ1-2
V: TRBV7-9
D: -
DNA: TGTGCCAGCAGCTCCCCTAGTGGGTCGAACTATGGCTACACCTTC
CDR3: CASSSPSGSNYGYTF

size: -
J: TRBJ2-1
V: TRBV18
D: TRBD2
DNA: TGTGCCAGCTCACCACAGATAGCGGGGGCCCGGGGTGAGCAGTTCTTC
CDR3: CASSPQIAGARGEQFF

size: -
J: TRBJ2-4
V: TRBV6-5
D: -
DNA: TGTGCCAGCAGTCGGGAAGATGGCAAAAACATTCAGTACTTC
CDR3: CASSREDGKNIQYF

size: -
J: TRBJ2-5
V: TRBV5-1
D: TRBD2
DNA: TGCGCCAGCAGCTGGACTAGCGGGGAACAAGAGACCCAGTACTTC
CDR3: CASSWTSGEQETQYF

size: -
J: TRBJ2-3
V: TRBV5-4
D: TRBD1
DNA: TGTGCCAGCAGCATACCGATGACACAGGGGACCGATACGCAGTATTTT
CDR3: CASSIPMTQGTDTQYF

size: -
J: TRBJ1-1
V: TRBV9
D: -
DNA: TGTGCCAGCAGCGTAGGACGGAGGAACACTGAAGCTTTCTTT
CDR3: CASSVGRRNTEAFF

size: -
J: TRBJ1-1
V: TRBV6-5
D: -
DNA: TGTGCCAGCAGTTACTCGCCAGGGGCGGCTGAAGCTTTCTTT
CDR3: CASSYSPGAAEAFF

size: many
J: TRBJ1-1
V: TRBV6-1
D: TRBD1
DNA: TGTGCCAGCAGGGACAGGGCGGTAACTGAAGCTTTCTTT
CDR3: CASRDRAVTEAFF

size: -
J: TRBJ1-3
V: TRBV15
D: -
DNA: TGTGCCACCAGCAGAGAACGCAGGGTCTCTGGAAACACCATATATTTT
CDR3: CATSRERRVSGNTIYF

size: -
J: TRBJ2-1
V: TRBV19
D: -
DNA: TGTGCCAGTAGTAGCCTACGGACTGGACGGGGGTCGATCAATGAGCAGTTCTTC
CDR3: CASSSLRTGRGSINEQFF

size: -
J: TRBJ1-2
V: TRBV30
D: TRBD1
DNA: TGTGCCTGGAGTGCCGGGACAGCCTATGGCTACACCTTC
CDR3: CAWSAGTAYGYTF

size: -
J: TRBJ1-2
V: TRBV5-1
D: -
DNA: TGCGCCAGCAGCGCCGGGACACCGACTAACTATGGCTACACCTTC
CDR3: CASSAGTPTNYGYTF

size: -
J: TRBJ2-2
V: TRBV5-8
D: -
DNA: TGTGCCAGCAGCTCCCCAAGGAGGGGTAACACCGGGGAGCTGTTTTTT
CDR3: CASSSPRRGNTGELFF

size: -
J: TRBJ1-1
V: TRBV7-2
D: -
DNA: TGTGCCAGCAGCTTAGTCTGGCGGGACACTGAAGCTTTCTTT
CDR3: CASSLVWRDTEAFF

size: -
J: TRBJ1-1
V: TRBV6-5
D: TRBD1
DNA: TGTGCCAGCAGTTTATGGACAGGGGAGGGGGCAGCGGCTTTCTTT
CDR3: CASSLWTGEGAAAFF

size: -
J: TRBJ2-3
V: TRBV9
D: -
DNA: TGTGCCAGCAGCTCTCAGGGGACCGCAGATACGCAGTATTTT
CDR3: CASSSQGTADTQYF

size: once
J: TRBJ2-2
V: TRBV18
D: -
DNA: TGTGCCAGCTCACCGAGGACCGGGGAGCTGTTTTTT
CDR3: CASSPRTGELFF